The rows below give T cell receptor beta chains drawn from one sample of a study of T-cell reconstitution after alpha-beta-depleted transplantation in children. TCRdb redid the calling of the PCR reads with MiXCR, one entry per CDR3 protein. Here the sample spans around 500,000 distinct CDR3 sequences, roughly 24% being singletons. The source was PBMCs, mostly from graft donor cells, collected 360 days after TCRalphabeta/CD19-depleted stem cell transplant. Receptors were obtained from a boy less than two years old who had a stem cell transplant for acute myeloid leukemia, so the T cells may come from the graft donor. Each CDR3 is given with its conserved first and last residue. Fields, in order: V gene, clone size, J gene, D gene, CDR3 protein, CDR3 DNA. D genes are given only for firm matches. Some rows mark clone size as missing; the rest say once, few, many or name a class of expanded clone.

v_gene: TRBV7-8
abundance: many
j_gene: TRBJ2-3
d_gene: TRBD2
CDR3aa: CASSLGIAGVSTDTQYF
CDR3nt: TGTGCCAGCAGCTTAGGCATAGCGGGGGTGAGCACAGATACGCAGTATTTT

v_gene: TRBV6-1
abundance: .
j_gene: TRBJ2-3
d_gene: TRBD2
CDR3aa: CASSDGLATDTQYF
CDR3nt: TGTGCCAGCAGCGATGGACTAGCAACAGATACGCAGTATTTT

v_gene: TRBV20-1
abundance: .
j_gene: TRBJ1-2
d_gene: TRBD1
CDR3aa: CSAAAGQDGYTF
CDR3nt: TGCAGTGCCGCCGCGGGACAGGATGGCTACACCTTC

v_gene: TRBV29-1
abundance: .
j_gene: TRBJ1-1
d_gene: .
CDR3aa: CSADGEEGEAFF
CDR3nt: TGCAGCGCCGATGGGGAGGAGGGTGAAGCTTTCTTT

v_gene: TRBV20-1
abundance: many
j_gene: TRBJ2-5
d_gene: TRBD2
CDR3aa: CSAPTSGGTETQYF
CDR3nt: TGCAGTGCCCCGACTAGCGGGGGAACGGAGACCCAGTACTTC

v_gene: TRBV5-1
abundance: few
j_gene: TRBJ2-2
d_gene: TRBD2
CDR3aa: CASSLADSGGITGELFF
CDR3nt: TGCGCCAGCAGCTTGGCCGATAGCGGGGGGATCACCGGGGAGCTGTTTTTT

v_gene: TRBV12-3/TRBV12-4
abundance: .
j_gene: TRBJ2-7
d_gene: .
CDR3aa: CASSDRDRGDEQYF
CDR3nt: TGTGCCAGCAGTGACAGGGATCGCGGGGACGAGCAGTACTTC

v_gene: TRBV7-3
abundance: .
j_gene: TRBJ2-1
d_gene: TRBD2
CDR3aa: CASSPSGGGNEQFF
CDR3nt: TGTGCCAGCAGCCCGAGCGGGGGGGGTAATGAGCAGTTCTTC

v_gene: TRBV20-1
abundance: .
j_gene: TRBJ1-6
d_gene: .
CDR3aa: CSAGGSYNSPLHF
CDR3nt: TGCAGTGCCGGAGGAAGTTATAATTCACCCCTCCACTTT

v_gene: TRBV28
abundance: many
j_gene: TRBJ1-5
d_gene: .
CDR3aa: CASSPPGALHQPQHF
CDR3nt: TGTGCCAGCAGTCCCCCAGGGGCACTACATCAGCCCCAGCATTTT

v_gene: TRBV29-1
abundance: .
j_gene: TRBJ2-1
d_gene: .
CDR3aa: CSVHTGTRADNEQFF
CDR3nt: TGCAGCGTACATACCGGGACCCGAGCCGACAATGAGCAGTTCTTC

v_gene: TRBV5-5
abundance: few
j_gene: TRBJ2-2
d_gene: .
CDR3aa: CASAWGGRELFF
CDR3nt: TGTGCCAGCGCTTGGGGCGGTCGGGAGCTGTTTTTT

v_gene: TRBV3-1
abundance: few
j_gene: TRBJ2-1
d_gene: .
CDR3aa: CASSHEGRGQFF
CDR3nt: TGTGCCAGCAGCCACGAGGGTCGCGGGCAGTTCTTC

v_gene: TRBV20-1
abundance: .
j_gene: TRBJ2-3
d_gene: .
CDR3aa: CSAPWSPGRDTQYF
CDR3nt: TGCAGTGCTCCTTGGAGCCCTGGCCGAGATACGCAGTATTTT

v_gene: TRBV12-3/TRBV12-4
abundance: .
j_gene: TRBJ2-1
d_gene: TRBD2
CDR3aa: CASEPGGISSYNEQFF
CDR3nt: TGTGCCAGCGAACCGGGGGGGATAAGCTCCTACAATGAGCAGTTCTTC

v_gene: TRBV20-1
abundance: .
j_gene: TRBJ1-2
d_gene: .
CDR3aa: CSAEAVDYGYTF
CDR3nt: TGCAGTGCTGAAGCTGTGGACTATGGCTACACCTTC

v_gene: TRBV20-1
abundance: many
j_gene: TRBJ2-2
d_gene: .
CDR3aa: CSASLNTGELFF
CDR3nt: TGCAGTGCTAGTCTGAACACCGGGGAGCTGTTTTTT

v_gene: TRBV10-1
abundance: few
j_gene: TRBJ2-2
d_gene: TRBD2
CDR3aa: CASSETGTSGANTGELFF
CDR3nt: TGCGCCAGCAGTGAGACCGGGACTAGCGGAGCGAACACCGGGGAGCTGTTTTTT

v_gene: TRBV20-1
abundance: few
j_gene: TRBJ2-1
d_gene: .
CDR3aa: CSARGGAGRALEQFF
CDR3nt: TGCAGTGCTAGAGGGGGAGCGGGCCGGGCCCTAGAGCAGTTCTTC

v_gene: TRBV15
abundance: many
j_gene: TRBJ1-1
d_gene: .
CDR3aa: CATSRVPYAEAFF
CDR3nt: TGTGCCACCAGCAGAGTTCCGTACGCTGAAGCTTTCTTT

v_gene: TRBV7-9
abundance: once
j_gene: TRBJ1-1
d_gene: .
CDR3aa: CASSWNMNTEAFF
CDR3nt: TGTGCCAGCAGCTGGAATATGAACACTGAAGCTTTCTTT

v_gene: TRBV12-3/TRBV12-4
abundance: few
j_gene: TRBJ1-1
d_gene: .
CDR3aa: CASSNFEGEAFF
CDR3nt: TGTGCCAGCAGCAATTTCGAGGGGGAAGCTTTCTTT

v_gene: TRBV7-2
abundance: .
j_gene: TRBJ1-2
d_gene: .
CDR3aa: CASSPDMSYGYTF
CDR3nt: TGTGCCAGCAGCCCGGACATGAGCTATGGCTACACCTTC

v_gene: TRBV28
abundance: few
j_gene: TRBJ2-3
d_gene: .
CDR3aa: CASSSRISTDTQYF
CDR3nt: TGTGCCAGCAGTTCCAGGATTTCCACAGATACGCAGTATTTT

v_gene: TRBV12-3/TRBV12-4
abundance: .
j_gene: TRBJ2-3
d_gene: TRBD2
CDR3aa: CASSLVLGLAGREDTQYF
CDR3nt: TGTGCCAGCAGTTTAGTGTTAGGACTAGCGGGGAGGGAAGATACGCAGTATTTT

v_gene: TRBV20-1
abundance: .
j_gene: TRBJ2-2
d_gene: TRBD2
CDR3aa: CSARVPGLLDGELFF
CDR3nt: TGCAGTGCTAGAGTTCCGGGACTACTAGACGGGGAGCTGTTTTTT

v_gene: TRBV6-5
abundance: few
j_gene: TRBJ1-3
d_gene: .
CDR3aa: CASSYTTGNSGNTIYF
CDR3nt: TGTGCCAGCAGTTACACAACCGGGAACTCTGGAAACACCATATATTTT

v_gene: TRBV12-3/TRBV12-4
abundance: .
j_gene: TRBJ2-3
d_gene: .
CDR3aa: CASSLGSSRTDTQYF
CDR3nt: TGTGCCAGCAGTTTAGGTAGCAGCAGGACAGATACGCAGTATTTT

v_gene: TRBV6-5
abundance: .
j_gene: TRBJ2-6
d_gene: .
CDR3aa: CASSSRRGSGANVLTF
CDR3nt: TGTGCCAGCAGCTCTCGACGTGGCTCTGGGGCCAACGTCCTGACTTTC

v_gene: TRBV12-3/TRBV12-4
abundance: few
j_gene: TRBJ2-2
d_gene: .
CDR3aa: CASSPGAGTGELFF
CDR3nt: TGTGCCAGCAGCCCTGGGGCGGGAACCGGGGAGCTGTTTTTT

v_gene: TRBV12-3/TRBV12-4
abundance: .
j_gene: TRBJ1-5
d_gene: .
CDR3aa: CASSLDTVPNQPQHF
CDR3nt: TGTGCCAGCAGTTTAGATACCGTCCCAAATCAGCCCCAGCATTTT

v_gene: TRBV29-1
abundance: .
j_gene: TRBJ1-2
d_gene: .
CDR3aa: CSVEVEGAVYGYTF
CDR3nt: TGCAGCGTTGAAGTAGAAGGGGCGGTCTATGGCTACACCTTC

v_gene: TRBV7-2
abundance: many
j_gene: TRBJ2-7
d_gene: .
CDR3aa: CASSLAPGSYEQYF
CDR3nt: TGTGCCAGCAGCTTAGCCCCAGGTTCCTACGAGCAGTACTTC

v_gene: TRBV24-1
abundance: many
j_gene: TRBJ2-5
d_gene: .
CDR3aa: CATSDRRETQYF
CDR3nt: TGTGCCACCAGTGACCGTCGAGAGACCCAGTACTTC

v_gene: TRBV7-7
abundance: many
j_gene: TRBJ1-2
d_gene: .
CDR3aa: CASSLMSGTGPNYGYTF
CDR3nt: TGTGCCAGCAGCTTGATGTCAGGAACAGGGCCGAACTATGGCTACACCTTC

v_gene: TRBV4-3
abundance: .
j_gene: TRBJ1-5
d_gene: .
CDR3aa: CASSEGGQPQHF
CDR3nt: TGCGCCAGCAGCGAAGGAGGCCAGCCCCAGCATTTT

v_gene: TRBV12-3/TRBV12-4
abundance: few
j_gene: TRBJ2-3
d_gene: TRBD2
CDR3aa: CASSLRRGGYTQYF
CDR3nt: TGTGCCAGCAGTTTGCGGCGGGGGGGATATACGCAGTATTTT

v_gene: TRBV4-3
abundance: many
j_gene: TRBJ2-1
d_gene: TRBD2
CDR3aa: CASSQEPSGHNEQFF
CDR3nt: TGCGCCAGCAGCCAAGAACCTAGCGGACACAATGAGCAGTTCTTC